One and the same sample provided the 20 T cell receptor beta chains below, sequenced in a study of CD8 T cells in Susac syndrome. An input of roughly 0.5 to 1 ug of RNA was subjected to reverse transcription using random hexamers. Each CDR3 protein gets one entry after TCRdb re-called the immunoSEQ multiplex PCR reads with MiXCR. The sample lists approximately 190,000 distinct CDR3 sequences; just under 95% were seen once. The material sequenced was CD8+ T cells from PBMCs. These receptor sequences come from a human donor with Susac syndrome.

V usage is TRBV5-1 and J usage is TRBJ2-5; tentatively, D is TRBD1 or TRBD2 (5 bases each). Trimming removed 0 bases from V and 5 bases from J, with 14 bases in between. Germline V lookup: CDR1 SGHRS, CDR2 YFSETQ. The CDR3 runs to 15 residues. The CDR3 loop is CASSLVGSGRETQYF. CDR3 bases: TGCGCCAGCAGCTTGGTCGGGTCGGGACGGGAGACCCAGTACTTC.

The V gene is TRBV5-1, the J gene TRBJ2-7; the D gene is possibly TRBD1 (6 bases). Per germline, CDR1 SGHRS and CDR2 YFSETQ. There are 13 residues in the CDR3. V lost 1 base, J lost 5 bases, and 10 bases lay in between. The CDR3 region is CASSLLEGDEQYF. The CDR3 coding sequence is TGCGCCAGCAGCTTGCTTGAGGGGGACGAGCAGTACTTC.

The chain recombines TRBV11-2 with TRBJ2-1; D unresolved. Trimming took 5 bases from V and 9 from J, leaving 14 bases between them. Germline V lookup: CDR1 SGHAT, CDR2 FQNNGV. The CDR3 is 13 amino acids. The CDR3 reads CASSPQTATEQFF. The CDR3 nucleotides are TGTGCCAGCAGCCCCCAAACGGCAACTGAGCAGTTCTTC.

This chain uses TRBV20-1 with TRBJ2-3, with D perhaps TRBD2 (5 bases). Trimming pared 4 bases from V and 6 bases from J, leaving 17 bases between. Germline CDR1 is DFQATT and CDR2 is SNEGSKA (reference sequence). The CDR3 covers 14 residues. CDR3 DNA: TGCAGTGCTACGCCGGGTGGAGGATTTGATACGCAGTATTTT. It is translated as CSATPGGGFDTQYF.

This clonotype was detected a few times. This rearrangement joins TRBV9 to TRBJ2-2; no clear D. V lost 3 bases to trimming and J lost 5 bases, with 5 bases between them. CDR1 and CDR2 from the germline V gene are SGDLS and YYNGEE. The CDR3 has 12 residues. The CDR3 loop is CASSAGTGELFF. CDR3 bases: TGTGCCAGCAGCGCCGGGACCGGGGAGCTGTTTTTT.

The CDR3 loop reads CSVEDPLLAGDEQFF. Here the CDR3 DNA reads TGCAGCGTTGAGGACCCATTACTAGCGGGGGATGAGCAGTTCTTC. V and J are TRBV29-1 and TRBJ2-1; 11 nucleotides line up with TRBD2. Looked up from germline, CDR1 is SQVTM and CDR2 is ANQGSEA. The V segment lost 3 bases and the J segment 8 bases; nucleotides outside the gene matches: 9. The CDR3 consists of 15 residues.

The gene calls are TRBV20-1 and TRBJ1-2; 9 nucleotides agree with TRBD1. Unmatched junction bases numbered 2, after V lost 0 bases and J lost 3 bases. The CDR3 covers 14 residues. Germline V CDR1 and CDR2: DFQATT, SNEGSKA (reference sequence). This CDR3 is CSAREDRGDYGYTF. CDR3 bases: TGCAGTGCTAGAGAGGACAGGGGAGACTATGGCTACACCTTC.

V is TRBV11-2 and J is TRBJ2-4; maybe TRBD1 (6 bases). The V end was cut by 1 base, the J end by 9 bases, with 13 bases between. Germline V lookup: CDR1 SGHAT, CDR2 FQNNGV. The CDR3 sequence is 14 residues long. CDR3 nucleotides: TGTGCCAGCAGCTTAGCCAGGGGCAATCGCATTCAGTACTTC. Translating gives CASSLARGNRIQYF.

The J gene is TRBJ1-5, the V gene TRBV6-5, with TRBD1 matching 8 bases. Germline-derived CDR1 and CDR2 are MNHEY and SVGAGI. V shed 10 bases and J 6 bases; nucleotides not matched to a gene: 8. The CDR3 extends over 13 amino acids. The CDR3 loop reads CATEPGQGQPQHF. DNA of the CDR3: TGTGCCACCGAACCCGGACAGGGTCAGCCCCAGCATTTT.

V usage is TRBV27 and J usage is TRBJ1-4; 10 nucleotides match TRBD1. The V and J ends lost 1 base and 0 bases, in that order; junction bases with no gene match: 11. The CDR3 extends over 20 amino acids. Germline assignment: CDR1 MNHEY and CDR2 SMNVEV (reference sequence). CDR3 protein: CASSLWGTGDLGATNEKLFF. CDR3 nucleotides: TGTGCCAGCAGTTTATGGGGGACAGGGGATTTGGGTGCAACTAATGAAAAACTGTTTTTT.

CDR3 amino acids: CASTNREGNTEAFF. CDR3 DNA: TGTGCCAGCACCAACCGGGAGGGGAACACTGAAGCTTTCTTT. V usage is TRBV12-3 or TRBV12-4 and J usage is TRBJ1-1; unclear D gene. The CDR3 runs to 14 residues. The V gene lost 7 bases and the J gene lost 1 base, with 13 bases spanning the gap.

Of note for this clonotype: One junction end disagrees with the germline gene, perhaps due to a read error. This chain connects TRBV5-1 to TRBJ1-2; D call uncertain. Per the germline V gene, CDR1 is SGHRS and CDR2 is YFSETQ. The length of the CDR3 is 12 residues. CDR3 in DNA: TGCGCCAGCACCCCTCGGGAAGGGATTTATCCCTTC. It yields the protein CASTPREGIYPF.

The rearrangement links TRBV7-9 to TRBJ1-5, with a tentative D call TRBD1 (6 bases). Trimming shortened V by 1 base and J by 0 bases, and 16 bases separated the two germline ends. The CDR3 length is 18 residues. CDR1 and CDR2 (germline): SEHNR, FQNEAQ (reference sequence). CDR3: CASSLVTGKTYSNQPQHF. The CDR3 bases are TGTGCCAGCAGCTTAGTAACAGGGAAGACCTATAGCAATCAGCCCCAGCATTTT.

The chain has TRBV25-1 and TRBJ2-6; 9 bases map to TRBD1. The CDR3 sequence is 17 residues long. Germline V CDR1 and CDR2: MGHDK, SYGVNS. Trimming at V came to 8 bases and at J to 0 bases, leaving 8 bases not matched to a gene. This CDR3 reads CASRSGTGFSGANVLTF. For the CDR3, the DNA is TGTGCCAGCCGATCCGGGACAGGGTTCTCTGGGGCCAACGTCCTGACTTTC.

The chain carries TRBV3-1 and TRBJ1-1; tentatively, D is TRBD1 (5 bases). CDR1 and CDR2 from the germline V gene are LGHDT and YNNKEL (reference sequence). The CDR3 consists of 15 residues. The ends were cut back, 1 base at V and 6 bases at J, with 15 bases in the middle. The DNA of the CDR3 is TGTGCCAGCAGCCAAGGAGGGGTCGGAATTCCTGAAGCTTTCTTT. Residues: CASSQGGVGIPEAFF. Based on the CDR3 plus reference TRBV3-1 and TRBJ1-1, the full variable domain is DTAVSQTPKYLVTQMGNDKSIKCEQNLGHDTMYWYKQDSKKFLKIMFSYNNKELIINETVPNRFSPKSPDKAHLNLHINSLELGDSAVYFCASSQGGVGIPEAFFGQGTRLTVV.

The chain employs TRBV13 and TRBJ2-7; 8 bases fit TRBD2. Per germline, CDR1 PRHDT and CDR2 FYEKMQ (reference sequence). CDR3 length equals 15 residues. Trimming removed 5 bases from V and 3 bases from J; junction bases left unmatched: 9. Here the CDR3 DNA reads TGTGCCAGCAGCCCCCGACTAGCGAGAGACTACGAGCAGTACTTC. It is translated as CASSPRLARDYEQYF.

The genes are TRBV29-1 and TRBJ2-7, with D perhaps matching TRBD1 or TRBD2 (6 bases each). Trimming cost V 4 bases and J 7 bases, with 14 bases left between them. The germline V gene has CDR1 SQVTM and CDR2 ANQGSEA. This CDR3 comprises 12 residues. The CDR3 loop is CSVARQAGEQYF. The DNA of the CDR3 is TGCAGCGTTGCCCGACAGGCGGGAGAGCAGTACTTC.

The CDR3 DNA is TGTGCCAGCAGCATCGGACTAGCGGGAGTAGGAGAGACCCAGTACTTC. Translating it yields CASSIGLAGVGETQYF. The chain joins TRBV5-4 to TRBJ2-5, with 13 bases matching TRBD2. The germline V gene has CDR1 SGHNT and CDR2 YYREEE (reference sequence). Trimming cost V 4 bases and J 4 bases; bases outside gene matches: 7. CDR3 length equals 16 residues.

The count of this clonotype is one. V and J are TRBV15 and TRBJ1-2, with TRBD1 identical over 9 bases. Germline CDR1 reads LNHNV; CDR2 reads YYDKDF (reference sequence). J lost 6 bases, V lost 7 bases, and 21 bases had no gene match. The CDR3 covers 18 residues. The chain's CDR3 is CATKEGFGDRDTSDGYTF. The CDR3, as DNA: TGTGCCACCAAGGAGGGGTTCGGGGACAGGGATACATCGGATGGCTACACCTTC.

The chain employs TRBV27 and TRBJ2-7; D may be TRBD1 (5 bases). V lost 7 bases and J 9 bases, leaving 10 bases between the germline ends. The CDR3 sequence is 10 residues long. Germline V lookup: CDR1 MNHEY, CDR2 SMNVEV (reference sequence). The CDR3, as DNA: TGTGCCAGCATATCAACAGGGCAGTACTTC. Protein product: CASISTGQYF.